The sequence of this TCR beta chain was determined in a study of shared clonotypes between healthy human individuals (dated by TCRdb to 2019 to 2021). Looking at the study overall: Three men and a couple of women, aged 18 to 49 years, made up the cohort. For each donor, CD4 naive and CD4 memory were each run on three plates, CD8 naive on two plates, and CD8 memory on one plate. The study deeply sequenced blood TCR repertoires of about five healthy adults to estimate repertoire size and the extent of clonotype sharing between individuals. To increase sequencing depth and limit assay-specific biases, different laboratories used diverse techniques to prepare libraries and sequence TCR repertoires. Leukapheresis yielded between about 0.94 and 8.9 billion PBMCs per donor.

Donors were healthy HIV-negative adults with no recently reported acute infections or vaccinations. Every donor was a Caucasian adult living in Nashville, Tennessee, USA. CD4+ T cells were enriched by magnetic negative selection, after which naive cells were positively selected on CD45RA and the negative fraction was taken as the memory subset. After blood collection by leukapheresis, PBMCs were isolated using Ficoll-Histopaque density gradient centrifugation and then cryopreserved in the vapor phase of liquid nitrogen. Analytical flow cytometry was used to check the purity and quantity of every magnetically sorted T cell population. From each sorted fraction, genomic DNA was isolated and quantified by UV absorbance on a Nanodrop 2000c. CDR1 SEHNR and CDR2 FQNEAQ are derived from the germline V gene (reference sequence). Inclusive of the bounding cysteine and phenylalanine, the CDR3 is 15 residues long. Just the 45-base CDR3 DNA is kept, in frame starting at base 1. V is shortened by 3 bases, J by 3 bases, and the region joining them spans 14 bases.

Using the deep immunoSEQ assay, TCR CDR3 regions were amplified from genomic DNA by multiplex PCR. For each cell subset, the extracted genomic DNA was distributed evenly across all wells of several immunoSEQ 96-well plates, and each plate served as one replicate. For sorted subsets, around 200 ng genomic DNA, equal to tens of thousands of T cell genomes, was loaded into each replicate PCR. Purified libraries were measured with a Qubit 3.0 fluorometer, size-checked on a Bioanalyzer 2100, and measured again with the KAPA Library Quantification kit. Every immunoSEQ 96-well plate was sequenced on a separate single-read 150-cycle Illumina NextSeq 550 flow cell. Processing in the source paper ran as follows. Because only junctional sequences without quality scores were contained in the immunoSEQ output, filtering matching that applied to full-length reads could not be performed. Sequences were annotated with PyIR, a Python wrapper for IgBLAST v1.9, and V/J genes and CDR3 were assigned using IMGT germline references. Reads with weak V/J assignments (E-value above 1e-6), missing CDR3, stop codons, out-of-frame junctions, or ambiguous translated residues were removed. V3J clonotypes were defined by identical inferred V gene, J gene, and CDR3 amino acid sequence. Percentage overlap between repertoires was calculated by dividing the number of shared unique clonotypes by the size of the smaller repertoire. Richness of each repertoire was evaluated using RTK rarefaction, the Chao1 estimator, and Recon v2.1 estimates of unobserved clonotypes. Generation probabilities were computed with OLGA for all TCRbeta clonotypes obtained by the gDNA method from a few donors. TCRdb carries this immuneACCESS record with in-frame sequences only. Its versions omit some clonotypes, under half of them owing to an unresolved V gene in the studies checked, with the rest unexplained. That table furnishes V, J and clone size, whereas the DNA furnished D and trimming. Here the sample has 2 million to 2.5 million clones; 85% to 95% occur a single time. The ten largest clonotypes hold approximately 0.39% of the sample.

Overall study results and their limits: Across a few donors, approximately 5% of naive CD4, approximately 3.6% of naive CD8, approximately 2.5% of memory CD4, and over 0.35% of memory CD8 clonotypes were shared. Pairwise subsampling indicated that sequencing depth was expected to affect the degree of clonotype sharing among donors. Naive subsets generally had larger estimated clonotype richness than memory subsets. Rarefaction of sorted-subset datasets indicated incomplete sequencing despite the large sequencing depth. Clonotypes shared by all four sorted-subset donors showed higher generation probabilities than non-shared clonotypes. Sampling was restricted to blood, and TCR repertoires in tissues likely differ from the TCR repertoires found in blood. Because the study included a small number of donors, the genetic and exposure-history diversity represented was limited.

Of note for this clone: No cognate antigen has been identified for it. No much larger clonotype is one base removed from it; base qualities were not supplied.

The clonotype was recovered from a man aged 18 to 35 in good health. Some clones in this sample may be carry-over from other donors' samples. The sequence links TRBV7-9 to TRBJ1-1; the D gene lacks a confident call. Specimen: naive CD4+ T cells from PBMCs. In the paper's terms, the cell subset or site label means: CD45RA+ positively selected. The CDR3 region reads CASSLRSQRDTEAFF. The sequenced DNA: TGTGCCAGCAGCTTGAGGTCCCAAAGGGACACTGAAGCTTTCTTT.